This T cell receptor beta chain was sequenced in a study of breast tumors, draining lymph nodes, adjacent tissues. The study's findings and limits: Data only fit, rather than demonstrated, lymph node origin of most tumor T cells. Tumors had less TCR diversity than lymph nodes, more than nontumor tissue.

In its sample, this clonotype was seen many times. Its specificity is not known. The V gene's germline CDR1 is MGHRA and CDR2 YSYEKL. This CDR3 comprises 14 residues. J gave up 4 bases and V 1 base, and 4 bases lay outside the gene matches. Each CDR3 protein gets one entry after TCRdb re-called the multiplex PCR reads with MiXCR. Among 85,000 to 120,000 distinct CDR3 sequences listed, roughly 29% were seen once. Samples came from axillary lymph nodes draining the breast cancer. The specimen was axillary lymph node tissue. This TCR came from a female donor with breast cancer. Some clones in this sample may be carry-over from other donors' samples. The chain joins TRBV4-1 to TRBJ2-7; 7 bases agree with TRBD2. The CDR3: CASSQGDYLYEQYF. The CDR3, as DNA: TGCGCCAGCAGCCAAGGGGACTACCTGTACGAGCAGTACTTC.